This record looks at one T cell receptor beta chain sequence and its context. The data derive from a study of memory CD4+ T cells and cytomegalovirus serostatus. CDR1 is MGHRA, CDR2 YSYEKL, per germline. The CDR3 is made up of 18 amino acids. The ends lost 0 bases at V and 0 bases at J; junction bases unmatched: 7. TCRdb's copy holds only in-frame clones and misses some; the assay was immunoSEQ multiplex PCR. The sample consists of about 47,000 clones, around four fifths of them appearing once. The sort gate was single viable CD3+CD4+CD8-CD45RO+ cells for memory CD4+ T cells. The sample taken for sequencing was memory CD4+ T cells from blood. The chain carries TRBV4-1 and TRBJ1-4; 7 nucleotides line up with TRBD1. The sequence derives from an adult in good health and CMV-seropositive. CDR3 nucleotides: TGCGCCAGCAGCCAAGACGCCCCGGGACAGACAACTAATGAAAAACTGTTTTTT. Translated: CASSQDAPGQTTNEKLFF.